Listed below are T cell receptor beta chains from one sample, sequenced in a study of cytotoxic CD8 clonotypes in ibrutinib-treated CLL. Generated by immunoSEQ multiplex PCR, the TCRdb table keeps only in-frame clones and is missing some. The table shows about 130,000 clones, with 75% to 80% occurring only once. The sample in question was PBMCs, obtained after 24 months of ibrutinib treatment. All receptors derive from a human donor with chronic lymphocytic leukemia. CDR3s include the opening cysteine and the closing phenylalanine or tryptophan. A D gene is named only where the DNA matches it firmly.

TGTGCCAGCAGCTTAGCCAATACAGGGGCGGGTGGCTACACCTTC	CASSLANTGAGGYTF	TRBD1	TRBV7-9	TRBJ1-2
TGCGCCAGCAGCTACGATCGGGACCGTCGTACGCCCCAGCATTTT	CASSYDRDRRTPQHF	.	TRBV4-3	TRBJ1-5
TGCGCCAGCAGCCCGGGGGAGTTCTCCTACGAGCAGTACTTC	CASSPGEFSYEQYF	.	TRBV5-1	TRBJ2-7
TGTGCCAGCAGTTACGCACTCTGGCAGCCCCAGCATTTT	CASSYALWQPQHF	.	TRBV6-5	TRBJ1-5
TGTGCCAGCAGCTTAGACTACACAGATACGCAGTATTTT	CASSLDYTDTQYF	.	TRBV7-3	TRBJ2-3
TGTGCCAGCGGGGGGTCCACCTACGAGCAGTACTTC	CASGGSTYEQYF	.	TRBV6-6	TRBJ2-7
TGCAGCGTTGACCGGGGGGGAGGTGAAGCTTTCTTT	CSVDRGGGEAFF	.	TRBV29-1	TRBJ1-1
TGCGCCAGCAGCTTGGCCGGCGGGGTCGGGGAGCTGTTTTTT	CASSLAGGVGELFF	.	TRBV5-1	TRBJ2-2
TGTGCCAGCAGTTTCCCAGCGGGAGGGTACAATGAGCAGTTCTTC	CASSFPAGGYNEQFF	TRBD2	TRBV28	TRBJ2-1
TGTGCCAGTAGACCCGGAGGGGACGCCTACACCTTC	CASRPGGDAYTF	.	TRBV19	TRBJ1-2